This entry concerns a single T cell receptor beta chain. This sample was taken from a study of blood T cell repertoires in COVID-19. Study details: The United States, Italy and Spain provided the acute and convalescent COVID-19 samples. From T cells, B-cell-depleted T cells, or PBMCs came the material, which was cDNA or gDNA.

Seattle's cohort entered during active infection and was followed longitudinally. V was pared by 1 base and J by 4 bases, with 17 bases between. Germline assignment: CDR1 LGHNT and CDR2 FRNRAP. This CDR3 is 17 amino acids long. In the original processing: Amplifying reference gene primers gave estimates of nucleated cell counts. The method was immunoSEQ multiplex PCR; TCRdb's version includes in-frame clones alone and lacks a portion of them. V, J and clone size reflect that table, while D and trimming were determined from the DNA. Found here are roughly 320,000 clones, 75% to 90% of them singletons; the top ten hold roughly 6.3%.

The V gene is TRBV12-5, the J gene TRBJ1-5, with D perhaps TRBD1 (6 bases). This sequence originates from a woman aged 45-65 years with COVID-19, enrolled during active disease. Material: peripheral blood. The chain's CDR3 is CASGLETFRGSNQPQHF. In nucleotides, the CDR3 is TGTGCTAGTGGTTTGGAGACGTTCAGGGGAAGTAATCAGCCCCAGCATTTT.